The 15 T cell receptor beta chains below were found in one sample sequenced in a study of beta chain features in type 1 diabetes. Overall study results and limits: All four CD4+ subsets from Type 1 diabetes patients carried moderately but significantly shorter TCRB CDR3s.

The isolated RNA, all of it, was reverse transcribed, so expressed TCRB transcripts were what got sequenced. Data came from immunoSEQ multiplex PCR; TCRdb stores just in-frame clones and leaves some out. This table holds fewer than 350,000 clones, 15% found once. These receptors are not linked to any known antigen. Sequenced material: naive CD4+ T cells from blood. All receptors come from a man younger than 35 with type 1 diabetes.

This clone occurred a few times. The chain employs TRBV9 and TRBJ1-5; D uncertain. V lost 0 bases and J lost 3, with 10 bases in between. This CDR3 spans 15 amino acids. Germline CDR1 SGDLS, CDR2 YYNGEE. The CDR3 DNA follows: TGTGCCAGCAGCGTAGCAGGAGGATACAATCAGCCCCAGCATTTT. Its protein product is CASSVAGGYNQPQHF.

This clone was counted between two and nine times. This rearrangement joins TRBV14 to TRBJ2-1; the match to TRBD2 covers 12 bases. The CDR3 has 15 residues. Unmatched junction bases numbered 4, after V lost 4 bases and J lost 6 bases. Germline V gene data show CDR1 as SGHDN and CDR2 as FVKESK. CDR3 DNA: TGTGCCAGCAGCCGACTAGCGGGAGCTCGCAATGAGCAGTTCTTC. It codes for CASSRLAGARNEQFF.

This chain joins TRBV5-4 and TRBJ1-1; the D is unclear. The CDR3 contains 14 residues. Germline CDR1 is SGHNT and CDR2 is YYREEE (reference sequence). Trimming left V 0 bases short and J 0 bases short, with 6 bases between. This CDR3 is CASSLDSMNTEAFF. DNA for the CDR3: TGTGCCAGCAGCTTGGACAGTATGAACACTGAAGCTTTCTTT. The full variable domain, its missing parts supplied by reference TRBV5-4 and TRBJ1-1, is ETGVTQSPTHLIKTRGQQVTLRCSSQSGHNTVSWYQQALGQGPQFIFQYYREEENGRGNFPPRFSGLQFPNYSSELNVNALELDDSALYLCASSLDSMNTEAFFGQGTRLTVV.

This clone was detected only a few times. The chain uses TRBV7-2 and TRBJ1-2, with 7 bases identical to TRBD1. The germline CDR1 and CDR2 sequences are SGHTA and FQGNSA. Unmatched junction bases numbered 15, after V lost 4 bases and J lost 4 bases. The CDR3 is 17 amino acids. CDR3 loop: CASSSLTGTAFRYGYTF. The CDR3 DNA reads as TGTGCCAGCAGCTCCTTAACCGGGACAGCCTTCCGCTATGGCTACACCTTC.

CDR3 protein: CAWTTGTGRSGGNTIYF. The CDR3 nucleotides read TGTGCCTGGACAACCGGGACAGGGAGATCTGGTGGAAACACCATATATTTT. V and J are TRBV30 and TRBJ1-3; 9 bases line up with TRBD1. The V gene end was trimmed by 4 bases and the J gene end by 3 bases; junction bases not matched to a gene: 13. The CDR3 runs 17 residues. The germline gives CDR1 GTSNPN, CDR2 SVGIG (reference sequence).

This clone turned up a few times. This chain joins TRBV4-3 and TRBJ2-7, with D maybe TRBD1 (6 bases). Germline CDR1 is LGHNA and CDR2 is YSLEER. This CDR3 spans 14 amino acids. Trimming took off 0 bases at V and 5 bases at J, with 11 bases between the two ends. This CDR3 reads CASSQEATGDEQYF. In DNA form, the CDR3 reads TGCGCCAGCAGCCAAGAGGCGACAGGCGACGAGCAGTACTTC.

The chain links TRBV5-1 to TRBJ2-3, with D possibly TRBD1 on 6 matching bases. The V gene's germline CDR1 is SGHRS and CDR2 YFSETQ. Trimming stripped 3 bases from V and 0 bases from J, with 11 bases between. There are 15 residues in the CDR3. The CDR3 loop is CASSSGVASTDTQYF. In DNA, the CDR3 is TGCGCCAGCAGCTCAGGGGTGGCTAGCACAGATACGCAGTATTTT. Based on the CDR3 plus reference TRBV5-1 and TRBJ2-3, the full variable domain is KAGVTQTPRYLIKTRGQQVTLSCSPISGHRSVSWYQQTPGQGLQFLFEYFSETQRNKGNFPGRFSGRQFSNSRSEMNVSTLELGDSALYLCASSSGVASTDTQYFGPGTRLTVL.

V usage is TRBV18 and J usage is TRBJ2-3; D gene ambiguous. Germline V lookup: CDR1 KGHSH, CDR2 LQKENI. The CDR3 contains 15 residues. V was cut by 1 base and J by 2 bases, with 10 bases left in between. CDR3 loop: CASSPQSGFTDTQYF. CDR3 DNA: TGTGCCAGCTCACCACAGTCTGGCTTCACAGATACGCAGTATTTT. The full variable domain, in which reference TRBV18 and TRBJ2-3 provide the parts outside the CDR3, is NAGVMQNPRHLVRRRGQEARLRCSPMKGHSHVYWYRQLPEEGLKFMVYLQKENIIDESGMPKERFSAEFPKEGPSILRIQQVVRGDSAAYFCASSPQSGFTDTQYFGPGTRLTVL.

This CDR3 reads CASDLEAASTDTQYF. CDR3 nucleotide sequence: TGTGCCAGCGACCTCGAGGCGGCTAGCACAGATACGCAGTATTTT. This chain connects TRBV6-5 to TRBJ2-3; D ambiguous. Trimming stripped 8 bases from V and 0 bases from J, with 15 bases between. The CDR3 is 15 residues long. Germline V lookup: CDR1 MNHEY, CDR2 SVGAGI.

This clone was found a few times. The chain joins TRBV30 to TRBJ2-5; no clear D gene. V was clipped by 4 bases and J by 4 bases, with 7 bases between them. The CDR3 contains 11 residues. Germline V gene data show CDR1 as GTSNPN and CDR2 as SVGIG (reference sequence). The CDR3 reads CAWTTRETQYF. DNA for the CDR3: TGTGCCTGGACAACAAGAGAGACCCAGTACTTC.

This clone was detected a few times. DNA for the CDR3: TGCAGTGCTAGACCTTCGGGGACCCAGTACTTC. Its protein is CSARPSGTQYF. V is TRBV20-1 and J is TRBJ2-5; D unresolved. The CDR3 extends over 11 amino acids. The V gene's germline CDR1 is DFQATT and CDR2 SNEGSKA (reference sequence). Trimming left V 2 bases short and J 7 bases short, with 8 bases between.

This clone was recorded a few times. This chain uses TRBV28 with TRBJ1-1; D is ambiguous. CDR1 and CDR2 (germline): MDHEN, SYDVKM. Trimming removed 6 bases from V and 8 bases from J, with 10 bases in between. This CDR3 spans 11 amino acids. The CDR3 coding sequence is TGTGCCAGCAGCCGAAGAGGGGAAGCTTTCTTT. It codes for CASSRRGEAFF.

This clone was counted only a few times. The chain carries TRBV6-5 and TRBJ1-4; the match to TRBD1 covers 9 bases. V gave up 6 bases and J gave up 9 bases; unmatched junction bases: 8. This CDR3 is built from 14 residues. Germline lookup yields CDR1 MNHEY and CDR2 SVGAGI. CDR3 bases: TGTGCCAGCAGCCCTGGGACAGGGTGGAAAAAACTGTTTTTT. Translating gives CASSPGTGWKKLFF.

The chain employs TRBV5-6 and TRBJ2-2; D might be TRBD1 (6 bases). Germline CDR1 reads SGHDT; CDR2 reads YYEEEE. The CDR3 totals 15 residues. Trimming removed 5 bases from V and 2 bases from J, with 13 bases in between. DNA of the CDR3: TGTGCCAGCAGACGAACAGGGATTAACACCGGGGAGCTGTTTTTT. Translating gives CASRRTGINTGELFF.

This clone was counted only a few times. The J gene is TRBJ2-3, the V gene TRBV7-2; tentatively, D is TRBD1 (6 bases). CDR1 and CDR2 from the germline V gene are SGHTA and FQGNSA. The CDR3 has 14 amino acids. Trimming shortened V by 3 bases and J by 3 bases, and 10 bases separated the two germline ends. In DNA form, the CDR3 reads TGTGCCAGCAGCTTCTACAGGGCGACAGATACGCAGTATTTT. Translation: CASSFYRATDTQYF.